Following are 5 T cell receptor beta chains from one sample sequenced in a study of T-cell memory formation after mild COVID-19. TCRdb passed the 5' RACE reads through MiXCR, listing each CDR3 protein once. The data show roughly 560,000 distinct CDR3 sequences, over 20% seen once. Sequenced material: PBMCs or a T cell subset sorted from them (not recorded which). The receptors come from an adult woman who had mild COVID-19 (a few samples of this study predate the infection). Cell type and time point are not known.

In this sample, this clonotype turned up a few times. This chain connects TRBV27 to TRBJ2-3; TRBD1 matches 10 bases. Germline CDR1 and CDR2: MNHEY and SMNVEV (reference sequence). With 4 bases clipped from V and 0 bases from J, the junction kept 10 bases outside the gene matches. The CDR3 runs 18 residues. The CDR3: CASSSWTGGLGSTDTQYF. CDR3 in DNA: TGTGCCAGCAGTTCCTGGACAGGGGGACTAGGGAGCACAGATACGCAGTATTTT.

The V and J genes are TRBV9 and TRBJ1-4, with 10 bases aligning to TRBD1. Germline trimming cut 0 bases from V and 8 bases from J; bases unmatched to any gene: 4. Germline V lookup: CDR1 SGDLS, CDR2 YYNGEE. CDR3 length: 15 amino acids. The CDR3 spells CASSVVGTGDEKLFF. CDR3 DNA: TGTGCCAGCAGCGTAGTCGGGACAGGGGACGAAAAACTGTTTTTT.

This clonotype appeared a single time. The chain combines TRBV11-2 with TRBJ2-6, with D perhaps assigned TRBD1 or TRBD2 (5 bases each). V was shortened by 5 bases and J by 1 base, with 21 bases between the two germline ends. The CDR3 is made up of 19 amino acids. Germline V lookup: CDR1 SGHAT, CDR2 FQNNGV. DNA for the CDR3: TGTGCCAGCAGCCGAGAGAATCAGGGAGTAGGTTCTGGGGCCAACGTCCTGACTTTC. This translates into CASSRENQGVGSGANVLTF.

The table lists this clonotype with a few counts. The gene calls are TRBV9 and TRBJ2-3; D remains ambiguous. The CDR3 covers 15 residues. The germline V gene has CDR1 SGDLS and CDR2 YYNGEE. V shed 4 bases and J shed 0 bases, with 12 bases lying between them. The CDR3 region is CASSQAPASTDTQYF. As DNA, the CDR3 is TGTGCCAGCAGCCAAGCCCCCGCAAGCACAGATACGCAGTATTTT.

This clonotype was picked up a small number of times. V gene TRBV6-5 combines with J gene TRBJ2-6, with 7 bases fitting TRBD1. Germline V gene sequence: CDR1 MNHEY, CDR2 SVGAGI. V was clipped by 7 bases and J by 0 bases; unmatched bases: 9. This CDR3 is 17 amino acids long. CDR3 bases: TGTGCCAGCAACTCGGGACAGCCGGCCTCTGGGGCCAACGTCCTGACTTTC. It is translated as CASNSGQPASGANVLTF.